Described below is a single TCR beta chain sequence and its context. The entry originates in a study of CD8 T cells in ankylosing spondylitis. Unmatched junction bases numbered 11, after V lost 4 bases and J lost 0 bases. The length of the CDR3 is 18 residues. In TCRdb, the 5' RACE reads were re-called with MiXCR into one record per CDR3 protein. The sample gives about 240,000 distinct CDR3 sequences, 8% to 9% of which show up once; around 4.4% is in the top ten. This TCR derives from a female donor with ankylosing spondylitis or in good health (not recorded which). The sequencing input was blood, either unsorted or a sorted T cell fraction (not recorded which). V is TRBV5-3 and J is TRBJ1-5; 9 nucleotides agree with TRBD1. TRBV5-3 is an ORF, with its function uncertain. CDR3 amino acids: CARSEGTGTLCSNQPQHF. In nucleotides, the CDR3 is TGTGCCAGAAGCGAAGGGACAGGGACACTGTGTAGCAATCAGCCCCAGCATTTT.